A selection of T cell receptor beta chains follows, all from one sample in a study of T-cell memory formation after mild COVID-19. TCRdb used MiXCR to reprocess the 5' RACE reads, holding one entry per CDR3 protein. The sample yields fewer than 200,000 distinct CDR3 sequences, under 20% seen once. Sequenced sample: PBMCs or a T cell subset sorted from them (not recorded which). These receptors originate from a man between 18 and 35 years old who had mild COVID-19 (a few samples of this study predate the infection). Cell type and time point are not known. The CDR3 runs from the conserved cysteine through the conserved F or W. A D gene is named only where the DNA matches it firmly. The size entry is marked missing in some rows and otherwise reads once, few, many or a size class.

d_call: NA
v_call: TRBV4-1
j_call: TRBJ2-7
clone_size: few
cdr3_aa: CASSRDYEQYF
cdr3_nt: TGCGCCAGCAGCCGGGACTACGAGCAGTACTTC

d_call: NA
v_call: TRBV9
j_call: TRBJ1-1
clone_size: NA
cdr3_aa: CASSVGMNTEAFF
cdr3_nt: TGTGCCAGCAGCGTAGGGATGAACACTGAAGCTTTCTTT

d_call: NA
v_call: TRBV5-1
j_call: TRBJ2-3
clone_size: NA
cdr3_aa: CASSADRVGTDTQYF
cdr3_nt: TGCGCCAGCAGCGCTGACAGAGTCGGCACAGATACGCAGTATTTT

d_call: TRBD2
v_call: TRBV24-1
j_call: TRBJ2-3
clone_size: NA
cdr3_aa: CAIAGAGGPGDTQYF
cdr3_nt: TGTGCCATCGCTGGGGCGGGGGGGCCTGGAGATACGCAGTATTTT

d_call: NA
v_call: TRBV29-1
j_call: TRBJ1-2
clone_size: NA
cdr3_aa: CSVFGPGGDYTF
cdr3_nt: TGCAGCGTTTTTGGGCCCGGGGGTGACTACACCTTC

d_call: NA
v_call: TRBV12-3/TRBV12-4
j_call: TRBJ1-5
clone_size: few
cdr3_aa: CASSLRQPDQPQHF
cdr3_nt: TGTGCCAGCAGTCTTCGACAGCCCGATCAGCCCCAGCATTTT

d_call: TRBD2
v_call: TRBV19
j_call: TRBJ2-2
clone_size: NA
cdr3_aa: CASRTRVGLAGQTARTGELFF
cdr3_nt: TGTGCCAGTAGGACCCGGGTGGGACTAGCGGGGCAGACCGCGCGTACCGGGGAGCTGTTTTTT

d_call: NA
v_call: TRBV20-1
j_call: TRBJ1-2
clone_size: NA
cdr3_aa: CSVSRGNYGYTF
cdr3_nt: TGCAGTGTCTCCAGGGGCAACTATGGCTACACCTTC

d_call: NA
v_call: TRBV6-5
j_call: TRBJ2-7
clone_size: NA
cdr3_aa: CASSYSRSYEQYF
cdr3_nt: TGTGCCAGCAGTTACTCGCGTAGTTACGAGCAGTACTTC

d_call: NA
v_call: TRBV5-1
j_call: TRBJ2-2
clone_size: many
cdr3_aa: CASSLAVQGKRTGELFF
cdr3_nt: TGCGCCAGCAGCTTGGCCGTTCAGGGGAAAAGAACCGGGGAGCTGTTTTTT

d_call: NA
v_call: TRBV5-1
j_call: TRBJ2-3
clone_size: NA
cdr3_aa: CASSLGEWTDTQYF
cdr3_nt: TGCGCCAGCAGCTTAGGTGAATGGACAGATACGCAGTATTTT

d_call: TRBD1
v_call: TRBV5-1
j_call: TRBJ1-1
clone_size: few
cdr3_aa: CASSSRQGANTEAFF
cdr3_nt: TGCGCCAGCAGCTCCCGACAGGGAGCGAACACTGAAGCTTTCTTT

d_call: NA
v_call: TRBV19
j_call: TRBJ2-2
clone_size: few
cdr3_aa: CASSSRDLITGELFF
cdr3_nt: TGTGCCAGTAGTTCCCGGGACTTAATCACCGGGGAGCTGTTTTTT

d_call: NA
v_call: TRBV11-2
j_call: TRBJ1-5
clone_size: NA
cdr3_aa: CASSFGYNQPQHF
cdr3_nt: TGTGCCAGCAGCTTTGGGTACAATCAGCCCCAGCATTTT

d_call: NA
v_call: TRBV12-3/TRBV12-4
j_call: TRBJ2-3
clone_size: NA
cdr3_aa: CASSPWVGRGTDTQYF
cdr3_nt: TGTGCCAGCAGCCCTTGGGTGGGCCGAGGCACAGATACGCAGTATTTT

d_call: TRBD1
v_call: TRBV3-1
j_call: TRBJ1-1
clone_size: few
cdr3_aa: CASSLLQGTEAFF
cdr3_nt: TGTGCCAGCAGCCTCCTACAGGGGACTGAAGCTTTCTTT

d_call: NA
v_call: TRBV7-8
j_call: TRBJ2-6
clone_size: NA
cdr3_aa: CASSTRLDLASGANVLTF
cdr3_nt: TGTGCCAGCAGCACACGACTAGACCTCGCCTCTGGGGCCAACGTCCTGACTTTC

d_call: TRBD1
v_call: TRBV12-3/TRBV12-4
j_call: TRBJ2-5
clone_size: few
cdr3_aa: CASSLAGQGQETQYF
cdr3_nt: TGTGCCAGCAGTTTGGCGGGACAGGGCCAAGAGACCCAGTACTTC

d_call: NA
v_call: TRBV5-1
j_call: TRBJ1-2
clone_size: few
cdr3_aa: CASSLVGSNYGYTF
cdr3_nt: TGCGCCAGCAGCTTGGTCGGGTCTAACTATGGCTACACCTTC

d_call: NA
v_call: TRBV11-2
j_call: TRBJ2-2
clone_size: NA
cdr3_aa: CASSRTTSNTGELFF
cdr3_nt: TGTGCCAGCAGCCGGACGACATCGAACACCGGGGAGCTGTTTTTT

d_call: TRBD1
v_call: TRBV30
j_call: TRBJ1-4
clone_size: few
cdr3_aa: CACNRGSNEKLFF
cdr3_nt: TGTGCCTGCAACAGGGGATCGAATGAAAAACTGTTTTTT

d_call: TRBD2
v_call: TRBV12-3/TRBV12-4
j_call: TRBJ2-1
clone_size: NA
cdr3_aa: CASSPPSGGGEQFF
cdr3_nt: TGTGCCAGCAGTCCTCCTAGCGGGGGGGGCGAGCAGTTCTTC

d_call: NA
v_call: TRBV15
j_call: TRBJ2-1
clone_size: many
cdr3_aa: CATSRVGEQFF
cdr3_nt: TGTGCCACCAGCAGAGTTGGTGAGCAGTTCTTC

d_call: NA
v_call: TRBV18
j_call: TRBJ2-7
clone_size: NA
cdr3_aa: CASSPQGGISYEQYF
cdr3_nt: TGTGCCAGCTCACCCCAGGGAGGAATATCCTACGAGCAGTACTTC

d_call: NA
v_call: TRBV28
j_call: TRBJ1-1
clone_size: many
cdr3_aa: CASISPGGEAFF
cdr3_nt: TGTGCCAGCATCTCACCGGGGGGCGAAGCTTTCTTT